The rows below give T cell receptor beta chains drawn from one sample of a study of cytomegalovirus exposure and HLA in healthy donors. Sequencing was performed with immunoSEQ multiplex PCR; in TCRdb, only in-frame clones are kept and a portion is missing. The record lists 60,000 to 80,000 clones, of which the ten most abundant hold approximately 0.81%. The sample was PBMCs. Receptors originate from a boy between 10 and 17 years old in good health and CMV-seronegative. Both conserved end residues are trimmed from each CDR3.

J | V | CDR3
TRBJ1-2 | TRBV5-6 | ASSLLTGLAYGYT
TRBJ1-6 | TRBV4-1 | ASSQGLGSRSSYNSPLH
TRBJ1-1 | TRBV4-1 | ASSQDRLGTGGADTEAF
TRBJ1-5 | TRBV5-1 | ASSYGTGGLGNQPQH
TRBJ1-1 | TRBV7-3 | ASSKARSTEAF
TRBJ1-1 | TRBV7-2 | ASSRKGPAGEAF
TRBJ2-1 | TRBV5-1 | ASSHGQASSYNEQF
TRBJ1-1 | TRBV27 | ASSVTGTWNTEAF
TRBJ2-1 | TRBV6-1 | ASSQDSDEQF
TRBJ1-3 | TRBV5-1 | ASSPSNLRTGNTIY
TRBJ2-7 | TRBV2 | ASTALAGGYEQY
TRBJ1-1 | TRBV18 | ASSPQDRAPEAF
TRBJ1-2 | TRBV30 | AWSHGTGGYT
TRBJ2-3 | TRBV4-1 | ASSLYSGRPTDTQY
TRBJ2-1 | TRBV4-3 | ASSQPSGSGSNEQF
TRBJ2-5 | TRBV30 | AWSLAGGLQETQY
TRBJ2-2 | TRBV4-2 | ASSQRSQGATGELF
TRBJ1-4 | TRBV4-1 | ASSLLDEKLF
TRBJ2-3 | TRBV7-3 | ASSLSLTSTDTQY
TRBJ1-1 | TRBV7-3 | ASGTGDTEAF
TRBJ2-3 | TRBV5-8 | ASSAGTQAGTDTQY
TRBJ2-7 | TRBV4-2 | ASSQIGAGSSYEQY
TRBJ1-1 | TRBV7-9 | ASSLGQNTEAF
TRBJ2-1 | TRBV25-1 | ASSESVDEQF
TRBJ1-2 | TRBV6-5 | ASSRRSPNYGYT
TRBJ1-1 | TRBV9 | ASSAGTGDLAF
TRBJ2-1 | TRBV5-4 | ASSFAEQYNEQF
TRBJ2-1 | TRBV25-1 | ASSGSGYLYNEQF
TRBJ2-7 | TRBV5-1 | ASSSGQEGYEQY
TRBJ2-5 | TRBV9 | ASSATSGRGETQY
TRBJ2-5 | TRBV9 | ASSVGAAQETQY
TRBJ2-7 | TRBV5-5 | ASSLAVALTYEQY
TRBJ1-1 | TRBV29-1 | SGHGTAQNTEAF
TRBJ1-1 | TRBV18 | ASARSNTEAF
TRBJ2-2 | TRBV19 | ASSLPAGLGNTGELF
TRBJ1-3 | TRBV11-2 | ASSFRGNTIY
TRBJ1-1 | TRBV7-2 | ASSLGVTEAF
TRBJ2-2 | TRBV19 | ASSSTGTGGLAGELF
TRBJ1-1 | TRBV7-9 | ASSYGGGEAF